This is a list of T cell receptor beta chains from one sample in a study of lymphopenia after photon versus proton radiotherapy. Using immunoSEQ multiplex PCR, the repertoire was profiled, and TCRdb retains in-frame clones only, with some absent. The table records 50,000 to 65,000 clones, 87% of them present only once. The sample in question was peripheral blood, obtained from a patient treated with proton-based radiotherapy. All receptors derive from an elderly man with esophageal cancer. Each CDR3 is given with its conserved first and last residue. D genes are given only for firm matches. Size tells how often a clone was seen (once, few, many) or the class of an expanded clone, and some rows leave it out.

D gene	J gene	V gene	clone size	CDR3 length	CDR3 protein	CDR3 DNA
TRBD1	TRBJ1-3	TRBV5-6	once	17	CASSLGTGVNSGNTIYF	TGTGCCAGCAGCTTGGGGACAGGGGTCAACTCTGGAAACACCATATATTTT
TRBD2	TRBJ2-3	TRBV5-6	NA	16	CASSFASGRRTDTQYF	TGTGCCAGCAGCTTTGCTAGCGGGAGGAGGACAGATACGCAGTATTTT
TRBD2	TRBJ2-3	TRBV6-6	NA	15	CASSYAGASTDTQYF	TGTGCCAGCAGTTACGCGGGAGCTAGCACAGATACGCAGTATTTT
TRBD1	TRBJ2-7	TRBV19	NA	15	CASSQVWTGIYEQYF	TGTGCCAGTAGTCAGGTATGGACAGGGATCTACGAGCAGTACTTC
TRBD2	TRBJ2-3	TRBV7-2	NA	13	CASSLGLAGLQNF	TGTGCCAGCAGCTTAGGACTAGCGGGGTTGCAGAATTTT
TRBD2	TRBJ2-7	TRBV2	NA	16	CASRARGLAGSYEQYF	TGTGCCAGCAGAGCCAGAGGACTAGCTGGGTCCTACGAGCAGTACTTC
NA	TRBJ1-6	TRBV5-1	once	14	CASSLTGSNSPLHF	TGCGCCAGCAGCTTGACAGGGAGTAATTCACCCCTCCACTTT
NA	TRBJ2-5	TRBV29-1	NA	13	CSVDRGRTETQYF	TGCAGCGTTGATCGGGGTCGGACGGAGACCCAGTACTTC
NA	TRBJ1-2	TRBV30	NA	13	CAWITPQEYGYTF	TGTGCCTGGATCACACCGCAGGAGTATGGCTACACCTTC
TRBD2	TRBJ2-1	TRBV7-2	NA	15	CASSTGLAGYNEQFF	TGTGCCAGCAGCACGGGACTAGCGGGCTACAATGAGCAGTTCTTC
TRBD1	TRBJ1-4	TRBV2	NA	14	CASIKQGASGKLFF	TGTGCCAGCATTAAACAGGGGGCTTCGGGGAAACTGTTTTTT
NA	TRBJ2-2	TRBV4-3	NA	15	CASSQEGVSAGELFF	TGCGCCAGCAGCCAAGAAGGGGTTTCCGCCGGGGAGCTGTTTTTT
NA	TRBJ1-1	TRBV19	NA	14	CASSTAKPLLRVFF	TGTGCCAGTAGTACCGCAAAACCGTTGTTAAGAGTTTTCTTT
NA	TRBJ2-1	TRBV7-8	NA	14	CASSLDRSYNEQFF	TGTGCCAGCAGCTTAGACAGGTCCTACAATGAGCAGTTCTTC
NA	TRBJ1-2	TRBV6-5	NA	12	CASSVAEGGYTF	TGTGCCAGCAGCGTTGCCGAAGGTGGCTACACCTTC
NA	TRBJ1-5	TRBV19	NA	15	CASSIWGGSNQPQHF	TGTGCCAGTAGTATTTGGGGGGGGAGCAATCAGCCCCAGCATTTT
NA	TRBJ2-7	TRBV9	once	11	CASSAAYEQYF	TGTGCCAGCAGCGCCGCATACGAGCAGTACTTC
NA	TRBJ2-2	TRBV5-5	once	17	CASSLAARRTNTGELFF	TGTGCCAGCAGCTTGGCCGCGAGGAGAACGAACACCGGGGAGCTGTTTTTT
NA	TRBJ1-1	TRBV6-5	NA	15	CASSPTETLNTEAFF	TGTGCCAGCAGCCCGACAGAGACCCTGAACACTGAAGCTTTCTTT
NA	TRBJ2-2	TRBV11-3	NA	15	CASSPSRVVAGELFF	TGTGCCAGCAGTCCGTCCAGGGTCGTCGCCGGGGAGCTGTTTTTT
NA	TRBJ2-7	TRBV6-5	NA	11	CASSYLMEQYF	TGTGCCAGCAGCTACCTTATGGAGCAGTACTTC
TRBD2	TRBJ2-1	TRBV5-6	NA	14	CASSSSGDYNEQFF	TGTGCCAGCAGCTCTAGCGGGGACTACAATGAGCAGTTCTTC
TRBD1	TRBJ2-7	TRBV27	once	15	CASSSRTGGGYEQYF	TGTGCCAGCAGTTCTCGGACAGGGGGCGGTTATGAGCAGTACTTC
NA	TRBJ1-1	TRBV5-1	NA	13	CASKHGMNTEAFF	TGCGCCAGCAAACACGGGATGAACACTGAAGCTTTCTTT
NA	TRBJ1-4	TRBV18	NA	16	CASSRTSPGRSEKLFF	TGTGCCAGCTCCCGTACCAGCCCGGGGCGGAGTGAAAAACTGTTTTTT
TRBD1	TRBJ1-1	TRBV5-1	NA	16	CASSFHQGQGATEAFF	TGCGCCAGCAGCTTCCACCAGGGACAGGGGGCCACTGAAGCTTTCTTT
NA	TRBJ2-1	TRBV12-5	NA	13	CASGLVRGAEQFF	TGTGCTAGTGGTTTGGTAAGGGGCGCTGAGCAGTTCTTC
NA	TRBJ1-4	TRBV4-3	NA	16	CASSQLTPTRSEKLFF	TGCGCCAGCAGCCAACTAACACCCACGAGGAGTGAAAAACTGTTTTTT
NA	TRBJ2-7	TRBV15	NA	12	CATSQLGDEQYF	TGTGCCACCAGTCAGCTGGGGGACGAGCAGTACTTC
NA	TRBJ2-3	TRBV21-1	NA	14	CASRDQESTDTQYF	TGTGCCAGCCGGGATCAAGAGAGCACAGATACGCAGTATTTT
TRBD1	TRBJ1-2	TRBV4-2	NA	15	CASSPSLGTVNGYTF	TGTGCCAGCAGCCCGTCACTCGGGACAGTCAATGGCTACACCTTC
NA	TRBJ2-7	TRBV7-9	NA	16	CASSSPGPGPNYEQYF	TGTGCCAGCAGCTCACCGGGACCGGGACCAAACTACGAGCAGTACTTC
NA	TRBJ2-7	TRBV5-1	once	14	CASSLLANSYEQYF	TGCGCCAGCAGCTTGCTAGCCAACTCCTACGAGCAGTACTTC
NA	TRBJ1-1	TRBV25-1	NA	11	CASEGGTEAFF	TGTGCCAGCGAGGGGGGCACTGAAGCTTTCTTT
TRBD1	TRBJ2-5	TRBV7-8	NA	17	CASRAGGTGGGRETQYF	TGTGCCAGCAGGGCTGGGGGGACAGGGGGTGGAAGAGAGACCCAGTACTTC
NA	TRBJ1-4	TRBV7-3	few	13	CASSQMPGGKVFF	TGTGCCAGCAGCCAGATGCCTGGGGGCAAGGTGTTTTTT
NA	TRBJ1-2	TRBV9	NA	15	CASSVSSGGAYGYTF	TGTGCCAGCAGCGTTAGTTCAGGAGGGGCGTACGGCTACACCTTC
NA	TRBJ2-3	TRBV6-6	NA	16	CASSYSPSGGGDTQYF	TGTGCCAGCAGCTACTCTCCCTCGGGGGGCGGTGATACGCAGTATTTT
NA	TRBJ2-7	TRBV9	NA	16	CASSVSPGPTTYEQYF	TGTGCCAGCAGCGTTTCACCAGGGCCTACCACCTACGAGCAGTACTTC
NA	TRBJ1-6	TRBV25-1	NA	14	CASSELGGGSPLHF	TGTGCCAGCAGTGAATTGGGGGGCGGGTCACCCCTCCACTTT
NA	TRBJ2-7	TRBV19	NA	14	CASSTYGKAYEQYF	TGTGCCAGTAGCACTTACGGCAAGGCCTACGAGCAGTACTTC
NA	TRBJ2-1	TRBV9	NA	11	CASSPGTAQFF	TGTGCCAGCAGCCCCGGGACTGCGCAGTTCTTC